This entry lists 9 T cell receptor beta chains sequenced from one sample in a study of blood T cell repertoires in COVID-19. Method: immunoSEQ multiplex PCR; TCRdb's copy keeps in-frame clones and lacks some. This table holds approximately 190,000 clones, over 80% found once. The sample taken for sequencing was peripheral blood. Receptor source: a woman aged 40 to 55 with acute or convalescent COVID-19.

CDR3 nucleotide sequence: TGTGCCAGCAGCCAAGAACGGGAATGGAATATCCATAATGAGCAGTTCTTC. Translation: CASSQEREWNIHNEQFF. The V call is TRBV14, the J call TRBJ2-1, with D perhaps TRBD2 (5 bases). The germline V gene encodes CDR1 SGHDN and CDR2 FVKESK. The CDR3 runs 17 residues. Trimming pared 0 bases from V and 7 bases from J, leaving 19 bases between.

This clone occurred once. V and J are TRBV9 and TRBJ1-4; D perhaps matches TRBD1 (5 bases). Looked up from germline, CDR1 is SGDLS and CDR2 is YYNGEE. Between the trimmed V and J ends, which lost 3 bases and 6 bases, there was a span of 15 bases. The CDR3 has 15 amino acids. CDR3 protein: CASSARVGLYEKLFF. In DNA, the CDR3 is TGTGCCAGCAGCGCCAGGGTTGGGCTCTATGAAAAACTGTTTTTT.

The rearrangement links TRBV27 to TRBJ2-7; D might be TRBD2 (7 bases). The CDR3 extends over 16 amino acids. The V and J ends lost 5 bases and 5 bases respectively, with 22 bases between them. Germline CDR1 is MNHEY and CDR2 is SMNVEV (reference sequence). The CDR3: CASSPAMWGGGDEQYF. The CDR3, as DNA: TGTGCCAGCAGTCCCGCTATGTGGGGGGGCGGCGACGAGCAGTACTTC.

A remark on this clone: This same CDR3 is encoded by further DNA sequences in the sample. The CDR3, as DNA: TGTGCCAGCAGACGGACGGGAAATCAGCCCCAGCATTTT. Its protein is CASRRTGNQPQHF. V and J are TRBV12-3 or TRBV12-4 and TRBJ1-5; D is uncertain. The V end lost 6 bases, the J end lost 4 bases, and 10 bases lay between the germline ends. This CDR3 has 13 amino acids.

The chain couples TRBV30 to TRBJ1-4; D is uncertain. In germline, CDR1 is GTSNPN, CDR2 SVGIG (reference sequence). The CDR3 is made up of 13 amino acids. Trimming pared 7 bases from V and 7 bases from J, leaving 16 bases between. CDR3 sequence (DNA): TGTGCCTTCACGAGGAGGGTCGGTGAAAAACTGTTTTTT. Protein sequence: CAFTRRVGEKLFF.

The DNA of the CDR3 is TGTGCCAGCAGTCCAGGACTAGTTAACATTCAGTACTTC. This sequence encodes CASSPGLVNIQYF. The chain combines TRBV11-1 with TRBJ2-4; TRBD2 agrees at 7 bases. The CDR3 covers 13 residues. V gave up 6 bases and J gave up 7 bases; unmatched junction bases: 6. The V gene's germline CDR1 is SGHAT and CDR2 FQDESV (reference sequence).

The chain carries TRBV5-6 and TRBJ1-2; possibly TRBD1 for D (5 bases). Germline lookup yields CDR1 SGHDT and CDR2 YYEEEE. This CDR3 is built from 18 residues. V was clipped by 1 base and J by 0 bases, with 19 bases between them. In DNA, the CDR3 is TGTGCCAGCAGCTTGTGGGGGGTTTATTCCCAAGCTAACTATGGCTACACCTTC. This translates into CASSLWGVYSQANYGYTF.

The V call is TRBV18, the J call TRBJ1-5, with unresolved D. Germline values: CDR1 KGHSH, CDR2 LQKENI. This CDR3 has 13 amino acids. V dropped 6 bases and J dropped 5 bases, with 11 bases sitting between them. The DNA for the CDR3 is TGTGCCAGCTCCGCGCAGGACTATCAGCCCCAGCATTTT. Amino acid sequence: CASSAQDYQPQHF.

The CDR3 spells CASSPPDRGSGGYTF. The DNA of the CDR3 is TGTGCCAGCAGTCCCCCGGACAGGGGTAGCGGCGGCTACACCTTC. This sequence joins TRBV28 and TRBJ1-2, with 9 positions matching TRBD1. Per the germline V gene, CDR1 is MDHEN and CDR2 is SYDVKM. CDR3 length: 15 residues. Germline trimming cut 5 bases from V and 8 bases from J; bases unmatched to any gene: 12.